The T cell receptor beta chain described here comes from a study of blood T cell repertoires in COVID-19. Whole-study context: T cells, B-cell-depleted T cells, or PBMCs supplied cDNA or gDNA.

Assay: immunoSEQ multiplex PCR; the TCRdb copy retains only in-frame clones and omits some. Of around 170,000 clones in the sample, roughly three quarters were seen once. There are 15 residues in the CDR3. V gave up 5 bases and J gave up 5 bases; unmatched junction bases: 6. Germline loops: CDR1 LNHNV, CDR2 YYDKDF (reference sequence). Cohorts were determined from participant-reported clinical history. The genes are TRBV15 and TRBJ2-2; TRBD1 agrees at 9 bases. Sequencing was done on a sample of PBMCs or T cells enriched from blood (not recorded which). The receptor's source is a man in his sixties who had been exposed to COVID-19. CDR3 nucleotides: TGTGCCACCAGCCTGGGACAGGGTTGGACCGGGGAGCTGTTTTTT. Translated: CATSLGQGWTGELFF. Full variable domain (outside the CDR3, taken from reference TRBV15 and TRBJ2-2): DAMVIQNPRYQVTQFGKPVTLSCSQTLNHNVMYWYQQKSSQAPKLLFHYYDKDFNNEADTPDNFQSRRPNTSFCFLDIRSPGLGDTAMYLCATSLGQGWTGELFFGEGSRLTVL.